The 32 T cell receptor beta chains below all came from one sample that was sequenced in a study of blood T cell repertoires in COVID-19. Profiled with immunoSEQ multiplex PCR; TCRdb holds only in-frame clones, not every one. Counted here are 65,000 to 85,000 clones, 80% to 90% occurring once; the ten biggest clones make up 4.4%. The sequenced sample consisted of peripheral blood. Every receptor here comes from a man in his fifties or sixties with active COVID-19.

This clone was seen a few times. V usage is TRBV19 and J usage is TRBJ2-3; a possible D gene is TRBD2 (6 bases). The germline gives CDR1 LNHDA, CDR2 SQIVND (reference sequence). The CDR3 loop spans 14 amino acids. V was pared by 8 bases and J by 0 bases, with 12 bases between. The CDR3 protein is CASSSETSTDTQYF. CDR3 nucleotide sequence: TGTGCCAGTTCTAGCGAAACTAGCACAGATACGCAGTATTTT.

This sequence joins TRBV9 and TRBJ2-2; 11 nucleotides line up with TRBD2. With 3 bases clipped from V and 5 bases from J, the junction kept 6 bases outside the gene matches. This CDR3 has 16 residues. CDR1 is SGDLS, CDR2 YYNGEE, per germline. The CDR3 nucleotides read TGTGCCAGCAGCGCTCATAGCGGGGGGGCAACCGGGGAGCTGTTTTTT. Residues: CASSAHSGGATGELFF.

The chain recombines TRBV12-3 or TRBV12-4 with TRBJ1-5; TRBD1 is a possible D gene (6 bases). This CDR3 region has 13 residues. Trimming stripped 6 bases from V and 9 bases from J, with 15 bases between. CDR3 DNA: TGTGCCAGCAGCGGACAGTCTGGGGCGCCCCAGCATTTT. Its translation is CASSGQSGAPQHF.

Here the CDR3 DNA reads TGTGCCAGCGCAAGTCCGATCAGCACTGAAGCTTTCTTT. Translated: CASASPISTEAFF. The gene calls are TRBV25-1 and TRBJ1-1; no clear D gene. Germline CDR1 MGHDK, CDR2 SYGVNS. The ends were cut back, 8 bases at V and 4 bases at J, with 14 bases in the middle. This CDR3 is built from 13 residues. Supplemented by reference TRBV25-1 and TRBJ1-1, the full variable domain reads EADIYQTPRYLVIGTGKKITLECSQTMGHDKMYWYQQDPGMELHLIHYSYGVNSTEKGDLSSESTVSRIRTEHFPLTLESARPSHTSQYLCASASPISTEAFFGQGTRLTVV.

As for this clone: Sequence at one end of the junction differs from germline and may be a read error. Here the CDR3 DNA reads TGTGCTAGCAGCAGACGGACTAGCGGGGGGGCCTCAAGCACCGGGGAGCTGTTTTTT. Residues: CASSRRTSGGASSTGELFF. The chain is built from TRBV7-7 and TRBJ2-2, with 15 bases lining up with TRBD2. The CDR3 is 19 amino acids. The germline V gene encodes CDR1 SSHAT and CDR2 FNYEAQ (reference sequence). Supplemented by reference TRBV7-7 and TRBJ2-2, the full variable domain reads GAGVSQSPRYKVTKRGQDVTLRCDPISSHATLYWYQQALGQGPEFLTYFNYEAQPDKSGLPSDRFSAERPEGSISTLTIQRTEQRDSAMYRCASSRRTSGGASSTGELFFGEGSRLTVL.

The chain recombines TRBV10-3 with TRBJ1-4; 10 positions match TRBD1. The CDR3 runs to 14 residues. Germline CDR1 is ENHRY and CDR2 is SYGVKD. V gave up 10 bases and J gave up 5 bases; unmatched junction bases: 7. The CDR3 sequence is CATNRGQGNEKLFF. CDR3 nucleotide sequence: TGTGCCACCAATCGGGGACAGGGGAATGAAAAACTGTTTTTT.

As DNA, the CDR3 is TGTGCCACCAGCAGAGTGCAGGGAACCTACGAGCAGTACTTC. Amino acid sequence: CATSRVQGTYEQYF. The J gene is TRBJ2-7, the V gene TRBV15, with a weak D call TRBD1 (5 bases). The CDR3 covers 14 residues. V lost 1 base, J lost 2 bases, and 9 bases lay in between. Germline V CDR1 and CDR2: LNHNV, YYDKDF (reference sequence).

This clone was detected only a few times. The genes are TRBV19 and TRBJ1-6; D unclear. This CDR3 region has 15 residues. Germline CDR1 LNHDA, CDR2 SQIVND (reference sequence). The V gene lost 7 bases and the J gene lost 0 bases, with 10 bases spanning the gap. The CDR3 nucleotides read TGTGCCAGTAAGGAGGGTGGCTCCTATAATTCACCCCTCCACTTT. Residues: CASKEGGSYNSPLHF.

This sequence joins TRBV5-4 and TRBJ2-7; 13 nucleotides align to TRBD2. This CDR3 comprises 13 residues. V shed 5 bases, J shed 6 bases, and the junction held 2 bases outside the gene matches. Germline V gene sequence: CDR1 SGHNT, CDR2 YYREEE (reference sequence). CDR3 nucleotides: TGTGCCAGCAGTAGACTAGCGGGAGGCGAGCAGTACTTC. It encodes CASSRLAGGEQYF.

This chain's CDR3 is CASSLQGQFNTEAFF. CDR3 bases: TGCGCCAGCAGCTTGCAGGGGCAATTCAACACTGAAGCTTTCTTT. This sequence joins TRBV5-1 and TRBJ1-1, with D possibly being TRBD1 (6 bases). The CDR3 extends over 15 amino acids. Per the germline V gene, CDR1 is SGHRS and CDR2 is YFSETQ. V lost 1 base and J lost 2, with 12 bases in between.

This clone showed up just once. The V and J genes are TRBV15 and TRBJ1-2; no firm D call. V lost 5 bases, J lost 4 bases, and 8 bases lay in between. Per the germline V gene, CDR1 is LNHNV and CDR2 is YYDKDF (reference sequence). The CDR3 is made up of 12 amino acids. CDR3: CATSGEGYGYTF. In DNA, the CDR3 is TGTGCCACCAGCGGGGAGGGCTATGGCTACACCTTC.

This clone was seen only once. The chain employs TRBV9 and TRBJ2-5; a possible D gene is TRBD1 (5 bases). The CDR3 is 14 residues long. V was shortened by 0 bases and J by 5 bases, with 11 bases between the two germline ends. Germline CDR1 is SGDLS and CDR2 is YYNGEE. The CDR3 sequence is CASSVEGRAETQYF. DNA for the CDR3: TGTGCCAGCAGCGTAGAAGGCAGGGCCGAGACCCAGTACTTC.

This sequence joins TRBV5-6 and TRBJ1-2; 7 bases align to TRBD1. V was pared by 0 bases and J by 4 bases, with 3 bases of the junction left unmatched. This CDR3 comprises 14 residues. Germline V gives CDR1 SGHDT, CDR2 YYEEEE. CDR3 DNA sequence: TGTGCCAGCAGCTTGGTGACAGGGCCCTATGGCTACACCTTC. Translated, it gives CASSLVTGPYGYTF.

This clone was counted at least ten times. The rearrangement links TRBV27 to TRBJ2-7; possible D gene TRBD1, 6 bases. The CDR3 sequence is 12 residues long. The V and J ends lost 6 bases and 5 bases respectively, with 11 bases between them. Germline CDR1 and CDR2: MNHEY and SMNVEV (reference sequence). In DNA, the CDR3 is TGTGCCAGCAGAACAGGGAACCACGAGCAGTACTTC. Protein product: CASRTGNHEQYF.

This clone was counted only a few times. The chain carries TRBV14 and TRBJ1-2, with D possibly TRBD1 on 6 matching bases. Trimming pared 3 bases from V and 8 bases from J, leaving 16 bases between. CDR3 length: 14 amino acids. CDR1 is SGHDN and CDR2 is FVKESK in the germline V gene. The DNA of the CDR3 is TGTGCCAGCAGCCACAGTGGGGGCTGGGAAGGCTACACCTTC. Protein sequence: CASSHSGGWEGYTF.

This clone has a single count. The genes are TRBV11-3 and TRBJ2-3; D is unclear. Trimming shortened V by 1 base and J by 0 bases, and 5 bases separated the two germline ends. This CDR3 has 14 amino acids. Germline-derived CDR1 and CDR2 are SGHNT and YENEEA. In DNA form, the CDR3 reads TGTGCCAGCAGCTTAGGCGGCAGCACAGATACGCAGTATTTT. This encodes CASSLGGSTDTQYF.

CDR3 residues: CASSQEGQLYSNQPQHF. CDR3 DNA: TGTGCCAGCAGCCAAGAGGGACAGTTATATAGCAATCAGCCCCAGCATTTT. The chain joins TRBV7-2 to TRBJ1-5; 7 bases line up with TRBD1. V was pared by 5 bases and J by 0 bases, with 10 bases of the junction left unmatched. The CDR3 extends over 17 amino acids. Germline CDR1 is SGHTA and CDR2 is FQGNSA.

This clone was observed a few times. The rearrangement joins TRBV28 to TRBJ2-3, with TRBD1 identical over 11 bases. Germline lookup yields CDR1 MDHEN and CDR2 SYDVKM. CDR3 length: 16 amino acids. Germline trimming cut 5 bases from V and 1 base from J; bases unmatched to any gene: 5. The CDR3: CASSPQGQGGTDTQYF. The CDR3 DNA sequence: TGTGCCAGCAGTCCACAGGGACAGGGGGGCACAGATACGCAGTATTTT.

The chain links TRBV6-5 to TRBJ2-7, with D possibly being TRBD2 (5 bases). V lost 2 bases and J 6 bases, leaving 14 bases between the germline ends. There are 14 residues in the CDR3. Germline CDR1 MNHEY, CDR2 SVGAGI. The DNA of the CDR3 is TGTGCCAGCAGTTACACCGGACTGGCCGCCGAGCAGTACTTC. Its protein product is CASSYTGLAAEQYF.

The CDR3 here is CASSQSPPAVNQPQHF. The CDR3 DNA reads as TGTGCCAGCTCACAGAGCCCACCCGCGGTCAATCAGCCCCAGCATTTT. This chain links TRBV18 with TRBJ1-5; D gene uncertain. The CDR3 contains 16 residues. Germline CDR1 and CDR2: KGHSH and LQKENI. V lost 4 bases, J lost 3 bases, and 16 bases lay in between.

This clone was seen just once. The V call is TRBV29-1, the J call TRBJ2-3; D is ambiguous. Germline CDR1 reads SQVTM; CDR2 reads ANQGSEA. V was cut by 0 bases and J by 5 bases, with 6 bases left in between. The CDR3 has 12 amino acids. CDR3 protein: CSVEDSRDTQYF. The CDR3, as DNA: TGCAGCGTTGAAGATTCCAGAGATACGCAGTATTTT.

V gene TRBV12-3 or TRBV12-4 combines with J gene TRBJ2-7; D ambiguous. Trimming pared 2 bases from V and 7 bases from J, leaving 6 bases between. The CDR3 is made up of 11 amino acids. For the CDR3, the DNA is TGTGCCAGCAGTTTACTGAGGGAGCAGTACTTC. Amino acid sequence: CASSLLREQYF.

This chain connects TRBV6-2 or TRBV6-3 to TRBJ2-2, with TRBD2 identical over 8 bases. Looked up from germline, CDR1 is MNHEY and CDR2 is SVGEGT. Losses at the gene ends were 6 bases for V and 4 bases for J; bases not matched to a gene: 4. This CDR3 comprises 14 residues. The CDR3 sequence is CASSRGGITGELFF. CDR3 nucleotide sequence: TGTGCCAGCAGCCGGGGGGGGATCACCGGGGAGCTGTTTTTT.

V is TRBV6-5 and J is TRBJ2-2; 7 bases match TRBD1. This CDR3 contains 15 residues. J lost 1 base, V lost 5 bases, and 4 bases had no gene match. Germline CDR1 is MNHEY and CDR2 is SVGAGI. The CDR3 loop reads CASSRRDRNTGELFF. The CDR3 DNA follows: TGTGCCAGCAGTCGCCGGGACAGGAACACCGGGGAGCTGTTTTTT.

The V and J genes are TRBV15 and TRBJ2-2; 12 nucleotides align to TRBD2. V lost 3 bases, J lost 6 bases, and 5 bases stayed unmatched. Germline V gene lookup returns CDR1 LNHNV and CDR2 YYDKDF (reference sequence). This CDR3 has 16 amino acids. The CDR3 loop reads CATSSRTSGIAGELFF. In nucleotides, the CDR3 is TGTGCCACCAGCAGCCGGACTAGCGGGATCGCCGGGGAGCTGTTTTTT.

The chain is built from TRBV19 and TRBJ1-6; 7 bases are a match to TRBD1. The CDR3 runs 19 residues. With 5 bases clipped from V and 0 bases from J, the junction kept 13 bases outside the gene matches. Germline CDR1 and CDR2: LNHDA and SQIVND (reference sequence). In DNA form, the CDR3 reads TGTGCCAGTAGTTTGCCCCCGGGACAGACGAGCTCCTATAATTCACCCCTCCACTTT. Encoded protein: CASSLPPGQTSSYNSPLHF.

The chain recombines TRBV5-6 with TRBJ2-2; TRBD2 matches 7 bases. Trimming took 1 base from V and 6 from J; bases not matched to a gene: 12. Looked up from germline, CDR1 is SGHDT and CDR2 is YYEEEE. This CDR3 spans 17 amino acids. The CDR3 reads CASSLLREASGAGELFF. The DNA for the CDR3 is TGTGCCAGCAGCTTGCTCCGGGAGGCGAGTGGTGCCGGGGAGCTGTTTTTT. Using reference TRBV5-6 and TRBJ2-2 for the parts outside the CDR3, the full variable domain is DAGVTQSPTHLIKTRGQQVTLRCSPKSGHDTVSWYQQALGQGPQFIFQYYEEEERQRGNFPDRFSGHQFPNYSSELNVNALLLGDSALYLCASSLLREASGAGELFFGEGSRLTVL.

The V call is TRBV7-6, the J call TRBJ2-1, with D perhaps TRBD2 (5 bases). CDR1 is SGHVS, CDR2 FNYEAQ, per germline. The CDR3 totals 15 residues. V was trimmed by 4 bases and J by 4 bases, leaving 14 bases between them. This CDR3 reads CASSWTLSAYNEQFF. DNA of the CDR3: TGTGCCAGCAGCTGGACTTTGAGCGCTTACAATGAGCAGTTCTTC.

This rearrangement joins TRBV11-1 to TRBJ2-7, with 10 bases identical to TRBD2. J gave up 3 bases and V 1 base, and 0 bases lay outside the gene matches. The CDR3 contains 14 residues. CDR1 and CDR2 (germline): SGHAT, FQDESV (reference sequence). CDR3 loop: CASSLVAGGYEQYF. The CDR3 DNA follows: TGTGCCAGCAGCTTAGTAGCGGGAGGCTACGAGCAGTACTTC.

The V and J genes are TRBV19 and TRBJ1-5; D uncertain. CDR1 is LNHDA, CDR2 SQIVND, per germline (reference sequence). The CDR3 extends over 14 amino acids. V dropped 6 bases and J dropped 2 bases, with 11 bases sitting between them. The DNA for the CDR3 is TGTGCCAGTAGCCCGGTCGGGGGCAATCAGCCCCAGCATTTT. Protein: CASSPVGGNQPQHF.

This chain uses TRBV6-5 with TRBJ2-7, with 12 positions matching TRBD2. Germline lookup yields CDR1 MNHEY and CDR2 SVGAGI. The CDR3 has 15 residues. J was trimmed by 6 bases and V by 6 bases; bases with no gene match: 9. The CDR3 bases are TGTGCCAGCAGGGCGAAGACTAGCGGGGGTCTCGAGCAGTACTTC. Its protein product is CASRAKTSGGLEQYF.

The chain joins TRBV29-1 to TRBJ2-2, with unresolved D. The CDR3 loop spans 15 amino acids. The V end was cut by 3 bases, the J end by 7 bases, with 18 bases between. Germline CDR1 reads SQVTM; CDR2 reads ANQGSEA. CDR3 coding DNA: TGCAGCGTTGAGTGGTCGACTGGAAGCCACGGGGAGCTGTTTTTT. It codes for CSVEWSTGSHGELFF.